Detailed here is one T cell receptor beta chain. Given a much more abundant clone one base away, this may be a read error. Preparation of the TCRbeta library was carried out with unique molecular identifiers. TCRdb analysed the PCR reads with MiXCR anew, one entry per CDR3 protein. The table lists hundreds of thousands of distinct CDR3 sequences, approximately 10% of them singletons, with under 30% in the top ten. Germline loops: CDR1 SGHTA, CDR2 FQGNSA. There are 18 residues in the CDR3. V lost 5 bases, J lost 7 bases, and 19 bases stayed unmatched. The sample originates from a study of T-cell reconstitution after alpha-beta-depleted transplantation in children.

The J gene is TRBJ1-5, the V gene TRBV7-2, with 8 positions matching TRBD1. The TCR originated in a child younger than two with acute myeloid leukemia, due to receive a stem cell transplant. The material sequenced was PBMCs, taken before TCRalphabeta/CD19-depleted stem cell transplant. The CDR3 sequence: CASSSRTGPLYSQQPQHF. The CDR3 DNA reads TGTGCCAGCAGCAGTAGGACAGGGCCACTTTATAGTCAACAGCCCCAGCATTTT.